The 21 T cell receptor beta chains presented below share a single source sample, sequenced in a study of T-cell memory formation after mild COVID-19 (dated by TCRdb to the early 2020s). Libraries were prepared through 5' RACE. TCRdb records Illumina NovaSeq 6000 as the sequencer. TCRdb reprocessing: public reads trimmed at Q25 with fastp, clones called with MiXCR, in-frame beta chains kept. Here each entry gathers all rows of one CDR3 protein and keeps the most common genes and DNA. This sample lists 250,000 to 400,000 distinct CDR3 sequences; roughly an eighth were detected once. Jointly, the top ten make up 21% of the sample. Source material: PBMCs or a T cell subset sorted from them (not recorded which). Source of these receptors: a young man who had mild COVID-19 (a few samples of this study predate the infection). The sample titles of this study are shuffled in the database, so cell type and time point are left out; the donor was told from shared clones.

This clonotype was found a few times. The chain has TRBV10-2 and TRBJ2-2; TRBD2 matches at 11 bases. The CDR3 loop spans 15 amino acids. V gave up 8 bases and J gave up 3 bases; unmatched junction bases: 5. Per the germline V gene, CDR1 is WSHSY and CDR2 is SAAADI. The chain's CDR3 is CASRKTSGDTGELFF. The CDR3, as DNA: TGCGCCAGCCGGAAGACTAGCGGGGACACCGGGGAGCTGTTTTTT.

The J gene is TRBJ1-2, the V gene TRBV4-3, with TRBD1 as a possible D gene (5 bases). V was cut by 2 bases and J by 7 bases, with 17 bases left in between. The CDR3 is 15 residues long. Germline V CDR1 and CDR2: LGHNA, YSLEER. CDR3: CASSQPGPIPRGYTF. In DNA form, the CDR3 reads TGCGCCAGCAGCCAACCGGGACCCATCCCTCGTGGCTACACCTTC.

This chain connects TRBV4-1 to TRBJ1-5; 10 nucleotides match TRBD1. The V segment lost 0 bases and the J segment 4 bases; nucleotides outside the gene matches: 3. The CDR3 has 16 residues. Germline lookup yields CDR1 MGHRA and CDR2 YSYEKL. CDR3 DNA: TGCGCCAGCAGCCAAGAGACGGGACAGGGGAATCAGCCCCAGCATTTT. Translating gives CASSQETGQGNQPQHF.

This clonotype was seen ten or more times. The genes are TRBV5-1 and TRBJ2-3, with 8 nucleotides matching TRBD1. CDR3 size: 14 residues. Trimming at V came to 4 bases and at J to 5 bases, leaving 6 bases not matched to a gene. Germline loops: CDR1 SGHRS, CDR2 YFSETQ. CDR3 in amino acids: CASSPGQGRDTQYF. The CDR3 DNA reads TGCGCCAGCAGCCCTGGACAGGGTAGAGATACGCAGTATTTT.

The CDR3 region is CSARPARLAGGSTDTQYF. CDR3 nucleotides: TGCAGTGCTAGACCCGCCCGACTAGCGGGGGGCAGCACAGATACGCAGTATTTT. The J gene is TRBJ2-3, the V gene TRBV20-1, with 13 nucleotides matching TRBD2. Unmatched junction bases numbered 8, after V lost 2 bases and J lost 0 bases. CDR1 is DFQATT, CDR2 SNEGSKA, per germline (reference sequence). CDR3 length: 18 amino acids.

This clonotype has a handful of counts. The chain is built from TRBV24-1 and TRBJ2-2; D is unresolved. The V and J ends lost 4 bases and 7 bases respectively, with 15 bases between them. Germline V gene sequence: CDR1 KGHDR, CDR2 SFDVKD. The CDR3 contains 15 residues. CDR3 sequence reads: CATSEPNSLGGELFF. CDR3 DNA sequence: TGTGCCACCAGTGAGCCTAACAGTTTAGGCGGGGAGCTGTTTTTT.

The genes are TRBV6-5 and TRBJ1-5; D is possibly TRBD1 (5 bases). The CDR3 totals 17 residues. CDR1 is MNHEY, CDR2 SVGAGI, per germline. The ends were cut back, 5 bases at V and 0 bases at J, with 17 bases in the middle. CDR3 coding DNA: TGTGCCAGCAGTGCTAAGGGACCGCTGTATAGCAATCAGCCCCAGCATTTT. This encodes CASSAKGPLYSNQPQHF.

This clonotype was seen more than once but under ten times. The chain carries TRBV7-2 and TRBJ2-2; either TRBD1 or TRBD2 may supply D (5 bases each). Between the trimmed V and J ends, which lost 2 bases and 3 bases, there was a span of 10 bases. CDR3 length equals 15 residues. In germline, CDR1 is SGHTA, CDR2 FQGNSA. The CDR3 loop is CASSLRQGDTGELFF. The CDR3 DNA is TGTGCCAGCAGCTTAAGGCAGGGAGACACCGGGGAGCTGTTTTTT. Full variable domain (remainder filled in from reference TRBV7-2 and TRBJ2-2): GAGVSQSPSNKVTEKGKDVELRCDPISGHTALYWYRQSLGQGLEFLIYFQGNSAPDKSGLPSDRFSAERTGGSVSTLTIQRTQQEDSAVYLCASSLRQGDTGELFFGEGSRLTVL.

V usage is TRBV5-1 and J usage is TRBJ2-3; TRBD1 is a possible D gene (6 bases). V dropped 2 bases and J dropped 1 base, with 14 bases sitting between them. CDR1 and CDR2 (germline): SGHRS, YFSETQ. The CDR3 runs to 16 residues. The CDR3 DNA reads as TGCGCCAGCAGCTTAGGGGGACGGATTGGCACAGATACGCAGTATTTT. Translated, it gives CASSLGGRIGTDTQYF.

This rearrangement joins TRBV7-2 to TRBJ2-7, with 9 bases aligning to TRBD2. J gave up 1 base and V 5 bases, and 6 bases lay outside the gene matches. This CDR3 has 15 amino acids. Germline V CDR1 and CDR2: SGHTA, FQGNSA. The CDR3 sequence is CASSADLAGSYEQYV. CDR3 coding DNA: TGTGCCAGCAGCGCCGATCTAGCGGGGTCCTACGAGCAGTACGTC.

The chain is built from TRBV7-9 and TRBJ2-7; tentatively, D is TRBD1 (5 bases). This CDR3 spans 14 amino acids. The germline gives CDR1 SEHNR, CDR2 FQNEAQ (reference sequence). V was shortened by 5 bases and J by 2 bases, with 13 bases between the two germline ends. The DNA of the CDR3 is TGTGCCAGCAGCACCCAGACAGCCCCCTACGAGCAGTACGTC. Protein: CASSTQTAPYEQYV.

This clonotype was detected a few times. The V gene is TRBV6-2 or TRBV6-3, the J gene TRBJ2-1; 8 bases align to TRBD1. This CDR3 has 15 residues. Germline CDR1 reads MNHEY; CDR2 reads SVGEGT. Germline trimming cut 6 bases from V and 7 bases from J; bases unmatched to any gene: 11. For the CDR3, the DNA is TGTGCCAGCAGCTCAGGACAGGGAAGGAGGAATGAGCAGTTCTTC. It codes for CASSSGQGRRNEQFF.

This clonotype was picked up a small number of times. The rearrangement links TRBV7-2 to TRBJ1-4; 9 positions agree with TRBD1. CDR3 length: 15 amino acids. V shed 1 base and J 5 bases; nucleotides not matched to a gene: 2. Germline V gene sequence: CDR1 SGHTA, CDR2 FQGNSA. CDR3 sequence: CASSLGDRANEKLFF. CDR3 sequence (DNA): TGTGCCAGCAGCTTAGGGGACAGGGCAAATGAAAAACTGTTTTTT.

The sample holds a few counts of this clonotype. The chain couples TRBV7-9 to TRBJ2-1; D gene uncertain. Trimming pared 3 bases from V and 8 bases from J, leaving 5 bases between. The germline V gene has CDR1 SEHNR and CDR2 FQNEAQ (reference sequence). The CDR3 is 11 residues long. CDR3 in DNA: TGTGCCAGCAGCTTGACCCATGAGCAGTTCTTC. This translates into CASSLTHEQFF.

V gene TRBV7-2 combines with J gene TRBJ2-7; 9 positions agree with TRBD2. V lost 1 base, J lost 0 bases, and 4 bases stayed unmatched. Germline lookup yields CDR1 SGHTA and CDR2 FQGNSA. This CDR3 contains 16 residues. The CDR3 is CASSLDASGASYEQYF. Written as DNA, the CDR3 is TGTGCCAGCAGCTTAGATGCTAGCGGGGCCTCCTACGAGCAGTACTTC.

In regard to this clonotype: A much larger clone differs from this one at a single base, so this may be a read error. V gene TRBV24-1 combines with J gene TRBJ2-1; either TRBD1 or TRBD2 may supply D (6 bases each). This CDR3 is built from 14 residues. CDR1 and CDR2 from the germline V gene are KGHDR and SFDVKD. The CDR3 here is CATSEGGLYNEQLF. CDR3 nucleotides: TGTGCCACCAGTGAAGGGGGGCTGTACAATGAGCAGCTCTTC.

This clonotype was seen only a few times. The genes are TRBV6-6 and TRBJ1-2, with D unresolved. Germline V gene sequence: CDR1 MNHNY, CDR2 SVGAGI (reference sequence). CDR3 length: 13 residues. V shed 0 bases and J shed 4 bases, with 6 bases lying between them. In DNA form, the CDR3 reads TGTGCCAGCAGTTACTCGAACAGCTATGGCTACACCTTC. It yields the protein CASSYSNSYGYTF.

There are many counts of this clonotype. The gene calls are TRBV7-9 and TRBJ1-1; tentative D call: TRBD1 (5 bases). CDR3 length equals 13 residues. Germline CDR1 and CDR2: SEHNR and FQNEAQ (reference sequence). With 4 bases removed from V and 1 base from J, the gap between germline ends came to 7 bases. The CDR3 region is CASSWGGNTEAFF. For the CDR3, the DNA is TGTGCCAGCAGCTGGGGGGGGAACACTGAAGCTTTCTTT.

V gene TRBV6-2 or TRBV6-3 combines with J gene TRBJ1-3; TRBD1 might be the D (6 bases). V gave up 9 bases and J gave up 0 bases, with 12 bases separating them. Germline V gene lookup returns CDR1 MNHEY and CDR2 SVGEGT. CDR3 length equals 14 residues. DNA of the CDR3: TGTGCCAGTCACAGGGCGCGCTCTGGAAACACCATATATTTT. Protein sequence: CASHRARSGNTIYF.

The V call is TRBV7-9, the J call TRBJ1-5; TRBD1 matches at 10 bases. The CDR3 totals 15 residues. Germline CDR1 and CDR2: SEHNR and FQNEAQ (reference sequence). J was trimmed by 7 bases and V by 5 bases; bases with no gene match: 8. The CDR3 is CASSGMDRGGQPQHF. The CDR3, as DNA: TGTGCCAGCAGCGGGATGGACAGGGGGGGCCAGCCCCAGCATTTT.

The genes are TRBV29-1 and TRBJ1-1; TRBD1 aligns across 12 bases. Germline values: CDR1 SQVTM, CDR2 ANQGSEA. This CDR3 spans 14 amino acids. Trimming removed 5 bases from V and 10 bases from J; junction bases left unmatched: 11. CDR3 protein: CSVPGQGAYSSAFF. The CDR3 DNA is TGCAGCGTTCCGGGACAGGGGGCCTACAGCTCAGCTTTCTTT.